These 16 T cell receptor beta chains were sequenced from one sample in a study of T-cell memory formation after mild COVID-19. TCRdb ran MiXCR on the 5' RACE reads and lists one entry per CDR3 protein. This table holds more than 350,000 distinct CDR3 sequences, around a sixth found once. Sequencing used PBMCs or a T cell subset sorted from them (not recorded which). These receptors came from a man aged 18 to 35 who had mild COVID-19 (a few samples of this study predate the infection). Cell type and time point are not known.

This clonotype came up a few times. This rearrangement joins TRBV4-3 to TRBJ2-1; possibly TRBD1 for D (6 bases). CDR3 length: 16 residues. CDR1 and CDR2 from the germline V gene are LGHNA and YSLEER. V lost 0 bases and J 0 bases, leaving 9 bases between the germline ends. CDR3 sequence: CASSQDWGPSYNEQFF. The CDR3, as DNA: TGCGCCAGCAGCCAAGATTGGGGGCCCTCCTACAATGAGCAGTTCTTC.

This clonotype was counted between two and nine times. The chain employs TRBV7-9 and TRBJ2-1; D gene ambiguous. The CDR3 consists of 10 residues. V lost 7 bases and J 10 bases, leaving 8 bases between the germline ends. Per the germline V gene, CDR1 is SEHNR and CDR2 is FQNEAQ (reference sequence). The CDR3 DNA sequence: TGTGCCAGCACCCCGTCCGAGCAGTTCTTC. This encodes CASTPSEQFF.

This clonotype occurred a few times. The chain couples TRBV2 to TRBJ2-1; D is uncertain. CDR1 SNHLY and CDR2 FYNNEI come from the germline V gene. V was shortened by 6 bases and J by 1 base, with 10 bases between the two germline ends. CDR3 size: 14 residues. DNA of the CDR3: TGTGCCAGCAGCTTTCTAGTATCCTACAATGAGCAGTTCTTC. Translation: CASSFLVSYNEQFF.

This clonotype showed up just a few times. V and J are TRBV7-2 and TRBJ2-1; 9 bases line up with TRBD1. CDR3 length equals 15 residues. Unmatched junction bases numbered 4, after V lost 5 bases and J lost 2 bases. The germline CDR1 and CDR2 sequences are SGHTA and FQGNSA. The CDR3 sequence is CASSRTGDTYNEQFF. CDR3 DNA sequence: TGTGCCAGCAGCCGGACAGGGGACACCTACAATGAGCAGTTCTTC.

This clonotype was recorded only once. This rearrangement joins TRBV4-3 to TRBJ1-1; D not certain. CDR3 length equals 16 residues. Trimming shortened V by 0 bases and J by 3 bases, and 14 bases separated the two germline ends. The germline V gene encodes CDR1 LGHNA and CDR2 YSLEER. The CDR3 loop reads CASSQDKISGDTEAFF. The CDR3 DNA is TGCGCCAGCAGCCAAGATAAGATCAGTGGGGACACTGAAGCTTTCTTT.

This sequence joins TRBV6-2 or TRBV6-3 and TRBJ2-7; D is undetermined. Germline values: CDR1 MNHEY, CDR2 SVGEGT. V lost 1 base to trimming and J lost 6 bases, with 4 bases between them. The length of the CDR3 is 11 residues. The CDR3 coding sequence is TGTGCCAGCAGTTACTACGGCGAGCAGTACTTC. Translation: CASSYYGEQYF.

This clonotype occurred many times. The rearrangement uses TRBV18 and TRBJ1-1, with unresolved D. V lost 2 bases, J lost 3 bases, and 10 bases lay in between. The CDR3 spans 14 residues. Germline CDR1 is KGHSH and CDR2 is LQKENI. The CDR3 DNA follows: TGTGCCAGCTCACCAACCGCCGGGGACACTGAAGCTTTCTTT. Its protein product is CASSPTAGDTEAFF.

This clonotype has just a few counts. The chain uses TRBV7-2 and TRBJ1-5, with a tentative D call TRBD1 (5 bases). V lost 6 bases, J lost 11 bases, and 14 bases lay in between. The CDR3 runs to 12 residues. In germline, CDR1 is SGHTA, CDR2 FQGNSA. The CDR3 DNA reads as TGTGCCAGCAGAAGCCCGTGGGGGTCCCAGCATTTT. Translating gives CASRSPWGSQHF.

In its sample, this clonotype was seen a few times. The V and J genes are TRBV9 and TRBJ2-2; no clear D gene. V dropped 5 bases and J dropped 5 bases, with 13 bases sitting between them. The germline gives CDR1 SGDLS, CDR2 YYNGEE. This CDR3 region has 14 residues. CDR3 residues: CASRENSGTGELFF. Here the CDR3 DNA reads TGTGCCAGCAGGGAAAATAGTGGGACCGGGGAGCTGTTTTTT.

This chain connects TRBV5-1 to TRBJ2-5, with TRBD2 as a possible D gene (6 bases). V lost 0 bases, J lost 2 bases, and 11 bases lay in between. Germline CDR1 reads SGHRS; CDR2 reads YFSETQ. The CDR3 extends over 15 amino acids. CDR3 nucleotides: TGCGCCAGCAGCTTGGCTGCGGGGCGTCAAGAGACCCAGTACTTC. Amino acid sequence: CASSLAAGRQETQYF.

The gene calls are TRBV3-2 and TRBJ2-7. TRBV3-2 is a known pseudogene. This CDR3 region has 12 residues. This CDR3 reads CASSWLTYEQYV. The CDR3 DNA reads as TGTGCCAGCAGCTGGCTTACCTACGAGCAGTACGTC.

This clonotype was recorded a few times. The chain is built from TRBV20-1 and TRBJ1-1, with unresolved D. CDR3 length: 13 amino acids. Germline CDR1 DFQATT, CDR2 SNEGSKA (reference sequence). Trimming removed 3 bases at V and 7 bases at J, with 15 bases between. The CDR3 nucleotides are TGCAGTGCTAGTGAACCGTCCCTTTATGAAGCTTTCTTT. Amino acid sequence: CSASEPSLYEAFF.

The J gene is TRBJ1-1, the V gene TRBV6-2 or TRBV6-3, with 7 bases aligning to TRBD1. The length of the CDR3 is 15 residues. The V segment lost 9 bases and the J segment 3 bases; nucleotides outside the gene matches: 13. CDR1 and CDR2 (germline): MNHEY, SVGEGT. The CDR3 spells CARRYNRGEYTEAFF. Written as DNA, the CDR3 is TGTGCCAGGAGGTACAACAGGGGCGAGTACACTGAAGCTTTCTTT.

This clonotype was seen a few times. The chain employs TRBV20-1 and TRBJ2-4; D possibly uses TRBD1 or TRBD2 (5 bases each). The CDR3 extends over 19 amino acids. Per the germline V gene, CDR1 is DFQATT and CDR2 is SNEGSKA (reference sequence). V was cut by 0 bases and J by 1 base, with 22 bases left in between. Here the CDR3 reads CSARDPGRDRLIAKNIQYF. For the CDR3, the DNA is TGCAGTGCTAGAGATCCAGGCCGGGACCGCCTTATCGCCAAAAACATTCAGTACTTC.

This clonotype was counted many times. The chain links TRBV6-2 or TRBV6-3 to TRBJ2-1; 13 nucleotides align to TRBD2. CDR1 is MNHEY, CDR2 SVGEGT, per germline. V shed 4 bases, J shed 3 bases, and the junction held 0 bases outside the gene matches. This CDR3 spans 15 amino acids. In nucleotides, the CDR3 is TGTGCCAGCAGTTGGACTAGCGGGGGCTACAATGAGCAGTTCTTC. As protein: CASSWTSGGYNEQFF.

The chain carries TRBV29-1 and TRBJ2-3; TRBD2 agrees at 11 bases. The CDR3 has 18 amino acids. Losses at the gene ends were 4 bases for V and 2 bases for J; bases not matched to a gene: 14. Looked up from germline, CDR1 is SQVTM and CDR2 is ANQGSEA. The CDR3 region is CSVVGLAGGRIFTDTQYF. CDR3 sequence (DNA): TGCAGCGTTGTAGGGCTAGCGGGGGGCCGAATTTTCACAGATACGCAGTATTTT.